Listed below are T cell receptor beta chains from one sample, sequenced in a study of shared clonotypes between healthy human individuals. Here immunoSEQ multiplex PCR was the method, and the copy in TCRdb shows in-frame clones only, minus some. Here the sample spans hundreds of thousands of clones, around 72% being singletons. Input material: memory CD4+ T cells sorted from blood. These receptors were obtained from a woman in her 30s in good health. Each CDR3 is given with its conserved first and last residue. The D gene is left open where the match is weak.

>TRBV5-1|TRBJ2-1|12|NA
CASSLASNEQFF
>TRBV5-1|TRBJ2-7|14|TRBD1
CASSPGTGTLEQYF
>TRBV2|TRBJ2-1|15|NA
CASIPAVWSGDEQFF
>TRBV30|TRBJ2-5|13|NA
CAWRRTVKETQYF
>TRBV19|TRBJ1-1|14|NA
CASRMGGMNTEAFF
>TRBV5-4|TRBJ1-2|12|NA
CASSFNSYGYTF
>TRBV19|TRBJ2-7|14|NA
CASNAQGGSYEQYF
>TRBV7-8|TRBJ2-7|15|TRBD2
CASSGFSGSFDEQYF
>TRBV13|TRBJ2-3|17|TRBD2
CASSLGVTSGITDTQYF
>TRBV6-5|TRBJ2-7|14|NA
CASSRTSSSYEQYF
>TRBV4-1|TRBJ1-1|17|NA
CASSPLGGGGWDTEAFF
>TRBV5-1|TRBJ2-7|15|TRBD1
CASSKTRDSSYEQYF
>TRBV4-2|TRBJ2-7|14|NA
CASSQPNGGSEQYF
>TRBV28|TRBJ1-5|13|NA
CASSWYSNQPQHF
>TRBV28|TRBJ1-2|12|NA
CASSDLNYGYTF
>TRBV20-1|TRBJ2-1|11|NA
CSATAWDEQFF